What follows is one TCR beta chain and its context. This sample is drawn from a study of blood T cell repertoires in COVID-19. Germline V gene data show CDR1 as GTSNPN and CDR2 as SVGIG (reference sequence). The V and J ends lost 0 bases and 5 bases respectively, with 16 bases between them. CDR3 length: 15 amino acids. Profiling relied on immunoSEQ multiplex PCR, and the TCRdb table lists in-frame clones only, not all of them. Seen here are 300,000 to 400,000 clones, around 90% observed once, and the top ten hold 2.5% to 4%. V gene TRBV30 combines with J gene TRBJ1-1; TRBD1 is a possible D gene (5 bases). The sequencing sample was made of peripheral blood. This TCR was sampled from a woman under 30 who had recovered from COVID-19. CDR3 sequence reads: CAWSVRWGVRTEAFF. CDR3 DNA sequence: TGTGCCTGGAGTGTACGTTGGGGGGTCAGAACTGAAGCTTTCTTT.